This T cell receptor beta chain was observed in a study of beta chain features in type 1 diabetes listed by TCRdb under 2018. Study-wide context: Patients and healthy donors did not differ in mean age, gender distribution, total cell number or subset yield. Across all samples, some 110,000,000 sorted cells were examined, and cell number per subset correlated strongly with RNA yield. The study compared the TCRB repertoires of sorted circulating CD4+ T cell subsets in recently diagnosed type 1 diabetes patients with those in matched healthy donors. Regulatory and stem cell-like memory subsets were isolated from only 8 patients and about eight healthy donors, whereas naive and central memory subsets came from all 30 or so donors.

As for this clone: Its antigen has not been determined. No base quality information exists; no much larger clone differs at one position.

What the study reported, not specific to this receptor: HLA sub-analyses involved small numbers of individuals, so any influence of HLA type on TCRB rearrangement remained unresolved. At VDJ recombination sites, type 1 diabetes patients had fewer insertions and more deleted nucleotides, which implies abnormalities in thymic rearrangement. PCR might favor shorter templates, but patient and control samples were amplified and corrected together, so any skew would affect both groups equally. Naive, central memory and regulatory TCRB repertoires appeared to be more alike among patients than among healthy donors. Because cDNA was sequenced instead of genomic DNA, highly expressing activated cells could be over-represented, though the groups showed no difference in activation or CD3 levels. Type 1 diabetes patients showed a moderate but significant shortening of TCRB CDR3 length in all four CD4+ subsets.

Taken from the germline V gene, the CDR1 and CDR2 loops are SGHTA and FQGTGA. From its cysteine to its phenylalanine, the CDR3 spans 16 amino acids. The entry retains the CDR3 DNA only, 48 bases that are in frame from base 1. Trimming at the junction amounts to 5 bases on V and 0 bases on J, and the germline ends lie 15 bases apart. Each donor gave one peripheral blood draw, averaging about 120 mL, which was collected into heparinised tubes. Using a panel that included CD45RO, CCR7, CD25, CD127, CD95 and CD27, naive, central memory, regulatory and stem cell-like memory CD4+ T cells were sorted on a BD FACSAria II. Purity was above 95% for every sorted population. Right away, PBMCs were isolated by Lymphoprep density gradient centrifugation and were stained directly, with no culture step. So that batch effects would be minimized, each experiment stained and sorted samples in pairs, pairing one healthy donor with one patient.

The High Capacity cDNA Reverse Transcription Kit was used to reverse transcribe all of the isolated RNA, meaning that expressed TCRB transcripts were what got sequenced. Naive, central memory and regulatory T cell samples underwent deep immunoSEQ sequencing, averaging roughly 3.4 million total reads per sample. Sorted cells were lysed in RLT buffer and RNA was extracted with DNase-treated RNeasy Micro or Mini kits, depending on cell number. Each cell subset was processed separately to prevent cross-contamination, with patient and healthy donor samples processed together. The immunoSEQ multiplex PCR was used to amplify TCRB sequences from cDNA, yielding 87-bp fragments that span the CDR3 region. Sequencing of the amplicons was done on the Illumina HiSeq platform. For the original study's pipeline: Synthetic template baselines were used to correct PCR bias computationally, reads within Hamming distance 2 were collapsed together, and singletons that could not be merged were discarded. Reads were aligned to IMGT to assign V, D and J genes, CDR3 length, and insertions or deletions at six rearrangement sites. Within each subset, clonotype counts were normalized to the number of sorted cells before true diversity and Gini coefficients were calculated with the tcR R package. Repertoire sharing was quantified using the overlap coefficient calculated on TCRB nucleotide sequences. The table comes from immuneACCESS by way of TCRdb, which keeps in-frame sequences with V and J called. Part of the clones is missing from these tables; in studies checked, under half for an unresolved V gene and the rest for unknown reasons. Clone size and V and J calls were adopted from that table, with D and trimming inferred from the DNA. This sample holds approximately 150,000 clones; approximately 8.4% were observed only once. Of the sample, under 2.5% is held by the ten largest clones.

The TCR comes from a woman in her late teens or twenties in good health. The specimen sequenced was central memory CD4+ T cells from blood. Recombination linked TRBV7-3 to TRBJ2-3; TRBD1 is a possible D gene, resting on 5 matching bases. In nucleotide form, the sequence is TGTGCCAGCAGCCTCCAGGGTAGAGCTAGCACAGATACGCAGTATTTT. This is translated as CASSLQGRASTDTQYF.